These 20 T cell receptor beta chains were all obtained from the same sample, sequenced in a study of radiotherapy plus CTLA-4 blockade in lung cancer. Method: immunoSEQ multiplex PCR; TCRdb's copy keeps in-frame clones and lacks some. Among approximately 81,000 clones listed, around 76% were seen once. The sample in question was peripheral blood, obtained from a patient treated with radiotherapy plus ipilimumab. The receptors shown here come from a human donor with non-small cell lung cancer who had a partial response to radiotherapy plus ipilimumab. Some clones in this sample may be carry-over from other donors' samples.

V gene TRBV29-1 combines with J gene TRBJ1-2; D might be TRBD1 (5 bases). CDR1 SQVTM and CDR2 ANQGSEA come from the germline V gene. The CDR3 runs to 13 residues. The germline V and J ends were trimmed by 4 bases and 0 bases, with 9 bases remaining between them. CDR3: CSVGVRANYGYTF. CDR3 bases: TGCAGCGTTGGGGTCAGGGCTAACTATGGCTACACCTTC.

A single count supports this clone. The chain is built from TRBV23-1 and TRBJ2-5; weak D call: TRBD2 (7 bases). TRBV23-1 is given ORF status, its function remaining uncertain. The CDR3 is 15 amino acids. Trimming took 8 bases from V and 7 from J, leaving 23 bases between them. The CDR3 protein is CASVSRGQAPWTQYF. The CDR3 coding sequence is TGCGCCAGCGTCTCGCGGGGGCAGGCGCCTTGGACCCAGTACTTC.

The rearrangement uses TRBV27 and TRBJ1-4, with 9 bases identical to TRBD1. The CDR3 totals 15 residues. CDR1 and CDR2 (germline): MNHEY, SMNVEV (reference sequence). Trimming removed 2 bases from V and 8 bases from J; junction bases left unmatched: 6. In nucleotides, the CDR3 is TGTGCCAGCAGTTTAGCCGGGACAGGGTACGAAAAACTGTTTTTT. The encoded protein is CASSLAGTGYEKLFF.

The J gene is TRBJ1-2, the V gene TRBV19, with TRBD1 matching 7 bases. Germline-derived CDR1 and CDR2 are LNHDA and SQIVND (reference sequence). CDR3 size: 13 residues. The J segment lost 5 bases and the V segment lost 7 bases, leaving 7 bases of the junction unmatched. The CDR3 region has the DNA TGTGCCAGTACCCCGGACAGGACGTATGGCTACACCTTC. This encodes CASTPDRTYGYTF.

CDR3 nucleotides: TGCGCCAGCAGCTTTACACAGAACACCGGGGAGCTGTTTTTT. It translates to CASSFTQNTGELFF. V usage is TRBV5-1 and J usage is TRBJ2-2, with no clear D. The CDR3 extends over 14 amino acids. CDR1 is SGHRS and CDR2 is YFSETQ in the germline V gene. The V gene lost 2 bases and the J gene lost 1 base, with 6 bases spanning the gap.

This chain connects TRBV4-1 to TRBJ1-2; 9 bases are a match to TRBD1. The CDR3 contains 15 residues. The V gene end was trimmed by 3 bases and the J gene end by 6 bases; junction bases not matched to a gene: 8. Germline CDR1 MGHRA, CDR2 YSYEKL. DNA of the CDR3: TGCGCCAGCAGCCATTATGGACAGGGGAAAAATGGCTACACCTTC. It yields the protein CASSHYGQGKNGYTF.

The V call is TRBV29-1, the J call TRBJ1-2; TRBD1 agrees at 9 bases. Germline CDR1 is SQVTM and CDR2 is ANQGSEA. V shed 4 bases, J shed 6 bases, and the junction held 9 bases outside the gene matches. The CDR3 loop spans 14 amino acids. The CDR3 DNA sequence: TGCAGCGTTGCCAGGACAGGGGCGGGGGATGGCTACACCTTC. Translating gives CSVARTGAGDGYTF. The variable domain in full, completed from reference TRBV29-1 and TRBJ1-2, reads SAVISQKPSRDICQRGTSLTIQCQVDSQVTMMFWYRQQPGQSLTLIATANQGSEATYESGFVIDKFPISRPNLTFSTLTVSNMSPEDSSIYLCSVARTGAGDGYTFGSGTRLTVV.

The gene calls are TRBV2 and TRBJ1-4; D is perhaps TRBD1 (5 bases). The CDR3 covers 15 residues. Deletions cut 1 base from V and 5 bases from J, with 11 bases between. From germline, CDR1 is SNHLY and CDR2 FYNNEI. The CDR3 nucleotides are TGTGCCAGCAGTGAAGAATCGCGGGGGAATGAAAAACTGTTTTTT. The encoded protein is CASSEESRGNEKLFF.

This clone was recorded once. V usage is TRBV18 and J usage is TRBJ2-3, with D unresolved. The germline gives CDR1 KGHSH, CDR2 LQKENI. CDR3 length: 12 residues. V was shortened by 3 bases and J by 5 bases, with 6 bases between the two germline ends. In DNA, the CDR3 is TGTGCCAGCTCACCGGGCCGAGATACGCAGTATTTT. Amino acids: CASSPGRDTQYF.

In regard to this clone: Other nucleotide sequences in the sample specify the same CDR3. The chain links TRBV6-6 to TRBJ2-3; 13 nucleotides align to TRBD2. V lost 10 bases and J lost 11; bases outside the gene matches: 15. The CDR3 runs 15 residues. The V gene's germline CDR1 is MNHNY and CDR2 SVGAGI (reference sequence). The chain's CDR3 is CAITTSGRLSERQYF. CDR3 nucleotide sequence: TGTGCCATCACGACTAGCGGGAGGCTTAGTGAGAGGCAGTATTTT.

The V call is TRBV15, the J call TRBJ2-5; 11 positions agree with TRBD2. This CDR3 comprises 14 residues. The junction had 7 bases not matched to a gene; V was cut back by 9 bases and J by 4 bases. Looked up from germline, CDR1 is LNHNV and CDR2 is YYDKDF (reference sequence). DNA for the CDR3: TGTGCCACGGATCTTAGCGGGGGGGGAGAGACCCAGTACTTC. Protein: CATDLSGGGETQYF.

The chain combines TRBV2 with TRBJ1-2, with 7 bases that match TRBD1. The CDR3 loop spans 16 amino acids. With 5 bases clipped from V and 4 bases from J, the junction kept 13 bases outside the gene matches. Germline values: CDR1 SNHLY, CDR2 FYNNEI. In DNA, the CDR3 is TGTGCCAGCAGTCCCTTAGACAGGGATCAGTCCTATGGCTACACCTTC. Translating it yields CASSPLDRDQSYGYTF.

The rearrangement uses TRBV11-3 and TRBJ2-5, with 7 bases that match TRBD1. In germline, CDR1 is SGHNT, CDR2 YENEEA. J was trimmed by 1 base and V by 5 bases; bases with no gene match: 13. The CDR3 has 17 amino acids. The chain's CDR3 is CASSTSTGQIIQETQYF. The DNA for the CDR3 is TGTGCCAGCAGCACCTCCACGGGACAGATAATCCAAGAGACCCAGTACTTC.

The sample holds a few counts of this clone. Within the sample, other DNA sequences also encode this same CDR3. The chain couples TRBV15 to TRBJ2-7; D unresolved. With 0 bases removed from V and 2 bases from J, the gap between germline ends came to 8 bases. Germline CDR1 is LNHNV and CDR2 is YYDKDF (reference sequence). CDR3 length: 14 amino acids. CDR3: CATSRDSRAYEQYF. CDR3 DNA: TGTGCCACCAGCAGAGATAGCCGTGCCTACGAGCAGTACTTC.

This rearrangement joins TRBV5-4 to TRBJ2-2, with 13 nucleotides matching TRBD2. V shed 3 bases, J shed 3 bases, and the junction held 2 bases outside the gene matches. The CDR3 length is 16 residues. Germline lookup yields CDR1 SGHNT and CDR2 YYREEE (reference sequence). The chain's CDR3 is CASSSGLAGDTGELFF. DNA for the CDR3: TGTGCCAGCAGCTCCGGACTAGCGGGGGACACCGGGGAGCTGTTTTTT.

This chain links TRBV5-6 with TRBJ2-7; the match to TRBD1 covers 7 bases. The trim removed 2 bases at V and 1 base at J, leaving 15 bases unmatched. This CDR3 contains 18 residues. From germline, CDR1 is SGHDT and CDR2 YYEEEE. The CDR3 sequence is CASSFPGTALRPSYEQYF. The CDR3 DNA reads TGTGCCAGCAGCTTCCCTGGGACAGCTCTACGTCCTTCCTACGAGCAGTACTTC.

V and J are TRBV6-1 and TRBJ1-2, with 7 bases identical to TRBD1. The CDR3 totals 13 residues. V lost 6 bases to trimming and J lost 8 bases; unmatched junction nucleotides: 9. Germline assignment: CDR1 MNHNS and CDR2 SASEGT. This CDR3 reads CASRTGVLGGYTF. The CDR3 coding sequence is TGTGCCAGCAGAACAGGGGTTCTAGGCGGCTACACCTTC.

The chain joins TRBV13 to TRBJ1-1; 7 bases match TRBD1. CDR3 size: 15 residues. CDR1 PRHDT and CDR2 FYEKMQ come from the germline V gene (reference sequence). V gave up 5 bases and J gave up 0 bases; unmatched junction bases: 6. The CDR3 DNA sequence: TGTGCCAGCAGCCTAGACAGGGATCTGAACACTGAAGCTTTCTTT. Residues: CASSLDRDLNTEAFF.

The chain carries TRBV29-1 and TRBJ1-2; TRBD1 matches 9 bases. The V gene's germline CDR1 is SQVTM and CDR2 ANQGSEA. The CDR3 is made up of 15 amino acids. The J segment lost 5 bases and the V segment lost 6 bases, leaving 13 bases of the junction unmatched. CDR3 residues: CSVSEPGQGEYGYTF. The CDR3 DNA sequence: TGCAGCGTCTCAGAGCCGGGACAGGGCGAATATGGCTACACCTTC.

This chain links TRBV28 with TRBJ2-7, with 9 bases aligning to TRBD1. The CDR3 extends over 15 amino acids. Per the germline V gene, CDR1 is MDHEN and CDR2 is SYDVKM. The V gene end was trimmed by 4 bases and the J gene end by 1 base; junction bases not matched to a gene: 5. The CDR3 DNA sequence: TGTGCCAGCAGTTCAATACAGGGGGCTTCCTACGAGCAGTACTTC. Translating it yields CASSSIQGASYEQYF.